This TCR beta chain was recorded in a study of T cell responses to AZD1222 COVID-19 vaccine. In the case of this clone: What it binds is unknown.

Study-wide results and limits: Donors, mostly white British, included more females; clonal diversity was possibly underestimated. At study baseline, merely roughly 6 AZD1222 recipients were seropositive. Spike-specific TCR breadth rose after two AZD1222 doses, and depth rose as well.

The protocol was immunoSEQ multiplex PCR, while the TCRdb copy is restricted to in-frame clones and leaves out a portion. The sample contains 150,000 to 200,000 clones, 90% to 95% of which appear only once. Sequencing used peripheral blood, obtained on day 0 of AZD1222 vaccination. The sequence derives from an adult in good health.

The chain's CDR3 is CASSSWTRGTDTQYF. The CDR3 DNA follows: TGTGCCAGCAGCTCGTGGACTAGAGGCACAGATACGCAGTATTTT. This chain uses TRBV11-1 with TRBJ2-3; 7 nucleotides match TRBD2. CDR3 length: 15 residues. Per the germline V gene, CDR1 is SGHAT and CDR2 is FQDESV (reference sequence). V gave up 4 bases and J gave up 1 base; unmatched junction bases: 5.